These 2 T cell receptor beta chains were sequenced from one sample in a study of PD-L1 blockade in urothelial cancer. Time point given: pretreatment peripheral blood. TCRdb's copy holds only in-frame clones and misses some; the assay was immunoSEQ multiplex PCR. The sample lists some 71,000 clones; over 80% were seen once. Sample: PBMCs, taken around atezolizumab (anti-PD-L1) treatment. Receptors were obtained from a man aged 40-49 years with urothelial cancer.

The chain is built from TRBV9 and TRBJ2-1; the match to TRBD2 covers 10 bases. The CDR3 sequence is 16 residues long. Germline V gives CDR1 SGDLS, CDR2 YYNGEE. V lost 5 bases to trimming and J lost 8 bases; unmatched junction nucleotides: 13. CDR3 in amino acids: CASSPLLAGDLDEQFF. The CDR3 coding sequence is TGTGCCAGCAGTCCTCTTCTAGCGGGAGATTTGGATGAGCAGTTCTTC. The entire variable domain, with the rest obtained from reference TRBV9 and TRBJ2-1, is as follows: DSGVTQTPKHLITATGQRVTLRCSPRSGDLSVYWYQQSLDQGLQFLIQYYNGEERAKGNILERFSAQQFPDLHSELNLSSLELGDSALYFCASSPLLAGDLDEQFFGPGTRLTVL.

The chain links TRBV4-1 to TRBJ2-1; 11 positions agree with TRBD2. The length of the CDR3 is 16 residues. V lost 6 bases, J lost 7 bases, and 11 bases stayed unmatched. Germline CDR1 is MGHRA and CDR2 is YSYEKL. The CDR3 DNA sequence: TGCGCCAGCAGGTCTATCACTAGCGGGAGTGCAAATGAGCAGTTCTTC. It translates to CASRSITSGSANEQFF.